This T cell receptor beta chain was identified during a study of T cell repertoires in ileal Crohn's disease. This clone appeared a single time. The V gene's germline CDR1 is SGDLS and CDR2 YYNGEE. The CDR3 covers 15 residues. Between the trimmed V and J ends, which lost 3 bases and 4 bases, there was a span of 13 bases. The time point is: neoterminal ileum biopsy at postoperative endoscopy, about 6 months after surgery. Libraries were prepared by immunoSEQ multiplex PCR; TCRdb keeps only in-frame clonotypes and omits some of them. The data contain fewer than 13,000 clones, roughly 80% of them seen just once; the ten biggest clones take up around 15%.

This chain links TRBV9 with TRBJ2-2; D is possibly TRBD2 (6 bases). The material sequenced was ileal tissue. This TCR was sampled from an adult with Crohn's disease. CDR3 region: CASSAAAGFTGELFF. The DNA for the CDR3 is TGTGCCAGCAGCGCTGCAGCGGGCTTCACCGGGGAGCTGTTTTTT. Full variable domain (rest looked up from reference TRBV9 and TRBJ2-2): DSGVTQTPKHLITATGQRVTLRCSPRSGDLSVYWYQQSLDQGLQFLIQYYNGEERAKGNILERFSAQQFPDLHSELNLSSLELGDSALYFCASSAAAGFTGELFFGEGSRLTVL.